The rows below give T cell receptor beta chains drawn from one sample of a study of shared clonotypes between healthy human individuals. The method was immunoSEQ multiplex PCR; TCRdb's version includes in-frame clones alone and lacks a portion of them. Altogether some 200,000 clones are present, 65% being singletons, with the ten largest covering 11%. The sample was memory CD4+ T cells sorted from blood. The receptors were gathered from a man younger than 40 in good health. Each CDR3 is given without its conserved first and last residue. The D gene is left open where the match is weak. Clone size is stated in some rows and not others, as once, few, many or a class when expanded.

TRBV6-1	TRBJ2-5	NA	NA	ASSDRGRPDSETQY
TRBV27	TRBJ2-3	NA	NA	ASRINTDTQY
TRBV27	TRBJ1-5	NA	NA	ASSQTGIFQPQH
TRBV6-1	TRBJ1-5	NA	NA	ASGRLQGRAQPQH
TRBV5-1	TRBJ1-2	NA	NA	ASSSQLTNYGYT
TRBV18	TRBJ1-4	NA	TRBD1	ASSLGQGYATNEKLF
TRBV7-8	TRBJ2-1	NA	NA	ASSRRLVLDNEQF
TRBV2	TRBJ2-2	NA	NA	ASRALQGELF
TRBV11-2	TRBJ2-7	few	NA	ASSIQSYEQY
TRBV6-1	TRBJ1-1	NA	TRBD1	ASRAGGANTEAF
TRBV15	TRBJ1-5	NA	NA	ATSRGGRAGQPQH
TRBV7-8	TRBJ1-5	NA	NA	ASSIGVKGNQPQH
TRBV19	TRBJ2-5	NA	NA	ASSINGPRQETQY
TRBV7-7	TRBJ2-7	NA	NA	ASSWKGSYEQY
TRBV15	TRBJ2-2	few	TRBD2	ATSRALAGEGTGELF
TRBV5-1	TRBJ2-5	few	NA	ASSLGSSGEETQY